This TCR beta chain was recorded in a study of blood T cell repertoires in COVID-19. Whole-study context: COVID-19 samples, acute and convalescent, were from the United States, Italy and Spain. PBMCs, B-cell-depleted T cells, or T cells were the source of the cDNA or gDNA that made up the material.

After removal of 3 bases from V and 8 bases from J, the junction contained 7 bases not matched to a gene. The CDR3 contains 16 residues. Germline loops: CDR1 LGHDT, CDR2 YNNKEL (reference sequence). Per the original data handling: From reference gene primer amplification, estimates of nucleated cell counts were derived. Generated by immunoSEQ multiplex PCR, the TCRdb table keeps only in-frame clones and is missing some. D and trimming come from the DNA, and the V and J calls and clone size come from that table. The data contain around 100,000 clones, nearly 90% of them singletons. The clonotype was recovered from a woman in her 70s who had recovered from COVID-19. Sequenced input: peripheral blood. The V gene is TRBV3-1 (or the pseudogene TRBV3-2), the J gene TRBJ1-6; 10 positions match TRBD1. CDR3: CASSHGQGVADSPLHF. The CDR3 DNA reads as TGTGCCAGCAGCCACGGACAGGGGGTTGCGGATTCACCCCTCCACTTT.